This paragraph reports one T cell receptor (beta chain). Its antigen is not identified. Trimming took off 2 bases at V and 5 bases at J, with 7 bases between the two ends. The length of the CDR3 is 11 residues. Germline loops: CDR1 GTSNPN, CDR2 SVGIG (reference sequence). This sample stems from a study of shared clonotypes between healthy human individuals. Study results and limitations: The study's rarefaction showed incomplete sorted-subset sequencing despite large depth.

Using immunoSEQ multiplex PCR, the repertoire was profiled, and TCRdb retains in-frame clones only, with some absent. This table holds around 2,000,000 clones, approximately 95% found once. The TCR originated in a man between 18 and 35 years old in good health. The genes are TRBV30 and TRBJ2-7; no clear D gene. Source material: naive CD4+ T cells sorted from blood. The subset denotes: CD45RA+ positively selected. CDR3 residues: CAWSRWDEQYF. The CDR3 nucleotides are TGTGCCTGGAGTAGGTGGGACGAGCAGTACTTC.